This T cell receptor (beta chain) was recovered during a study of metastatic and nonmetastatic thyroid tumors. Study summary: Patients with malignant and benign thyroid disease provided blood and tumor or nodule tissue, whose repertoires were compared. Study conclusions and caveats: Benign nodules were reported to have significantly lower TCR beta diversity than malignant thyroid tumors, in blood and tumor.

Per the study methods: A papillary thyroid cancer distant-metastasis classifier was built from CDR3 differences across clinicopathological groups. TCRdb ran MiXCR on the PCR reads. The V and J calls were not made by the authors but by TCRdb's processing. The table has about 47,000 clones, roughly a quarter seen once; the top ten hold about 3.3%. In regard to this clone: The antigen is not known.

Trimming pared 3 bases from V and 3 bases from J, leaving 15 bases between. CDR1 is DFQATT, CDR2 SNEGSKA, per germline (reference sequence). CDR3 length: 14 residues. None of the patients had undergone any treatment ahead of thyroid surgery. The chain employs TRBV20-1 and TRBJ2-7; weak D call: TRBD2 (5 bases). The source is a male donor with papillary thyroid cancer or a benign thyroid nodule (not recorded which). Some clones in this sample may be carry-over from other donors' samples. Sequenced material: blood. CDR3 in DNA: TGCAGTGCTAGCGGGGAATCCACGATCTACGAGCAGTACTTC. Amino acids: CSASGESTIYEQYF.